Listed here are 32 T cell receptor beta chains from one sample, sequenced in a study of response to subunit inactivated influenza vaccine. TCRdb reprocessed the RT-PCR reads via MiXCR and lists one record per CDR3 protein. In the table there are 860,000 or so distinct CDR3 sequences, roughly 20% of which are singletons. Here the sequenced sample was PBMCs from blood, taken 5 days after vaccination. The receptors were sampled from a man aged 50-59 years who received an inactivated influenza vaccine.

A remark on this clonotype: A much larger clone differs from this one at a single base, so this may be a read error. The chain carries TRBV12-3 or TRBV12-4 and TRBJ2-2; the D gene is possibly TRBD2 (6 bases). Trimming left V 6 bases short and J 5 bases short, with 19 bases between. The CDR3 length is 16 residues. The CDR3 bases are TGTGCCAGCAGAATGTCGGGAGTGCCCCTGACCGGGGAGCTGTTTTTT. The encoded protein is CASRMSGVPLTGELFF.

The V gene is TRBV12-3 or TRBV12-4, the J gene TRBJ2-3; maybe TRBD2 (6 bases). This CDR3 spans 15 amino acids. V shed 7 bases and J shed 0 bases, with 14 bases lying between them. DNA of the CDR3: TGTGCCAGCACCCAAAGCGGGCGTAGCACAGATACGCAGTATTTT. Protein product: CASTQSGRSTDTQYF.

The CDR3 region has the DNA TGTGCCAGCAGCATCAGTGGACTGCCGGGGGATACGCAGTATTTT. Translating gives CASSISGLPGDTQYF. The chain couples TRBV12-3 or TRBV12-4 to TRBJ2-3; a weak D match, TRBD2 (5 bases). This CDR3 is built from 15 residues. V was clipped by 6 bases and J by 6 bases, with 19 bases between them.

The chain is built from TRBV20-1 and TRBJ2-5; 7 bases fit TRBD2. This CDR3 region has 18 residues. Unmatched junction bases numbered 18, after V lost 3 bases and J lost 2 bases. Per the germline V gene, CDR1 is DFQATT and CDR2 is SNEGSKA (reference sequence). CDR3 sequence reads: CSASSWGETSEVQETQYF. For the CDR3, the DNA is TGCAGTGCTAGTTCCTGGGGGGAAACTAGCGAAGTACAAGAGACCCAGTACTTC.

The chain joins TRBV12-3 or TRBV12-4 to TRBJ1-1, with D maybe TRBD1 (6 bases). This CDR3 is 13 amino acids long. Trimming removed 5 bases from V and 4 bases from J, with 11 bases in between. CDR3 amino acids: CASSRGQVTEAFF. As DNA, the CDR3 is TGTGCCAGCAGTCGGGGGCAGGTCACTGAAGCTTTCTTT.

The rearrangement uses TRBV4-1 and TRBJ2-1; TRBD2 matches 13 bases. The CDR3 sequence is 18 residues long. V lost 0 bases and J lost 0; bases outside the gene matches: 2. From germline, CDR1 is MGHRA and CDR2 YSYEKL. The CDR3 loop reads CASSQDRTSGSSYNEQFF. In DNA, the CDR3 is TGCGCCAGCAGCCAAGATCGGACTAGCGGGAGCTCCTACAATGAGCAGTTCTTC.

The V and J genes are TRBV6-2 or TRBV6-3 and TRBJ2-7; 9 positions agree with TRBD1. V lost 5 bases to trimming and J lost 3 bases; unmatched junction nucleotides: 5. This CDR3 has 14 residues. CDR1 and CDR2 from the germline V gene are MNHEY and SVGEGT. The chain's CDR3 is CASSQGQGIYEQYF. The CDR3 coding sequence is TGTGCCAGCAGTCAGGGACAGGGAATCTACGAGCAGTACTTC.

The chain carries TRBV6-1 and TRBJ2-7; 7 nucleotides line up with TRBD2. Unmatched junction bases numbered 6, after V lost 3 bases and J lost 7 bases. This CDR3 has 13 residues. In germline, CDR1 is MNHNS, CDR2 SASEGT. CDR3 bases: TGTGCCAGCAGTGAGGGACTACGTTGGGAGCAGTACTTC. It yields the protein CASSEGLRWEQYF.

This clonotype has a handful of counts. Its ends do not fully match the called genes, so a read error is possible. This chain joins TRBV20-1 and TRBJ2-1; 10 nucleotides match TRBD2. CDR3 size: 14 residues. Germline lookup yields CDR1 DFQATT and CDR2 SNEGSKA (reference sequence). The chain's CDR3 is CSARVPEKGTSDLF. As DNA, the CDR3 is TGCAGTGCTAGAGTCCCAGAAAAAGGGACTAGCGATCTCTTC.

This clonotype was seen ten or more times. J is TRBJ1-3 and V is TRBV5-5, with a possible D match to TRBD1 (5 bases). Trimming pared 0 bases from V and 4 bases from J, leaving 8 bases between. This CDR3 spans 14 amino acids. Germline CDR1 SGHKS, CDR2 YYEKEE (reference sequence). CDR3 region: CASSLVGPGNTIYF. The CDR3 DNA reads TGTGCCAGCAGCTTGGTGGGGCCCGGAAACACCATATATTTT.

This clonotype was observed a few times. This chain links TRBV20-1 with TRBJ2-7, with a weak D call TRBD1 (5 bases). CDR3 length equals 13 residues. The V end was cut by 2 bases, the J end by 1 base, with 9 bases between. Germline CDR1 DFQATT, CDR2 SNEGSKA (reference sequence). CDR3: CSARKAGSYEQYF. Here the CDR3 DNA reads TGCAGTGCTAGAAAGGCAGGGTCCTACGAGCAGTACTTC.

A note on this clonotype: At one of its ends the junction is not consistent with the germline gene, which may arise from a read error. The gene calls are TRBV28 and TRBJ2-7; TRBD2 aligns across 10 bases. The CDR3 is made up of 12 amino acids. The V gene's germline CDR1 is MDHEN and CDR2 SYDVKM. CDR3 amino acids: CASSLISGGPSF. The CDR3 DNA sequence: TGTGCCAGCAGTTTAATTAGCGGGGGGCCTTCCTTC.

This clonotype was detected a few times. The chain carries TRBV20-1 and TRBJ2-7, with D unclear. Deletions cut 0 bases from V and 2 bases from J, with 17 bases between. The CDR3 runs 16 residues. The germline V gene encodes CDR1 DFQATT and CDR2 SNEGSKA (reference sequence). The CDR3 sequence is CSARELLGVRPYEQYF. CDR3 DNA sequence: TGCAGTGCTAGAGAACTTCTTGGAGTGAGACCCTACGAGCAGTACTTC.

The CDR3 DNA reads as TGTGCCACCAGTGATGAGGGAACGACGGGAGGCACAGATACGCAGTATTTT. Its protein is CATSDEGTTGGTDTQYF. This chain connects TRBV24-1 to TRBJ2-3; D perhaps matches TRBD2 (6 bases). CDR3 length: 17 amino acids. The ends were cut back, 3 bases at V and 1 base at J, with 16 bases in the middle. Germline CDR1 is KGHDR and CDR2 is SFDVKD.

The CDR3 nucleotides read TGCAGTGCTAGAGATTGGCGGAAGTCCCATGGCTACACCTTC. Its translation: CSARDWRKSHGYTF. The chain has TRBV20-1 and TRBJ1-2; D remains ambiguous. Deletions cut 0 bases from V and 6 bases from J, with 14 bases between. This CDR3 comprises 14 residues. CDR1 DFQATT and CDR2 SNEGSKA come from the germline V gene (reference sequence).

CDR3 coding DNA: TGCAGTGCTAGAGAAAGGCCGTTTTCAGGGCCGAACACTGAAGCTTTCTTT. This encodes CSARERPFSGPNTEAFF. The chain is built from TRBV20-1 and TRBJ1-1; a weak D match, TRBD1 (5 bases). The CDR3 totals 17 residues. CDR1 and CDR2 from the germline V gene are DFQATT and SNEGSKA (reference sequence). V was cut by 0 bases and J by 1 base, with 18 bases left in between.

CDR3 DNA: TGCGCCAGCAGCCACGCGACAGGGGCGCATTACGAGCAGTACTTC. This gives the protein CASSHATGAHYEQYF. V is TRBV4-1 and J is TRBJ2-7, with 8 positions matching TRBD1. In germline, CDR1 is MGHRA, CDR2 YSYEKL. The CDR3 is 15 amino acids. The J segment lost 4 bases and the V segment lost 3 bases, leaving 8 bases of the junction unmatched.

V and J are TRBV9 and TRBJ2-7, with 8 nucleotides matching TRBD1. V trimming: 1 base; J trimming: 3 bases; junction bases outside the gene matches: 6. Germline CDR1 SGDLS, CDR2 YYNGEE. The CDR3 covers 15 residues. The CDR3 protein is CASSVRDRLGYEQYF. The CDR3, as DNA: TGTGCCAGCAGCGTAAGGGACAGGTTGGGCTACGAGCAGTACTTC.

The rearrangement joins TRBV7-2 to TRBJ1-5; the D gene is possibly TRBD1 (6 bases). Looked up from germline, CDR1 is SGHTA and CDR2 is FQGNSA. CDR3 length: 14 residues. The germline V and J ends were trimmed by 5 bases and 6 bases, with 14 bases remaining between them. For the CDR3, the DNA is TGTGCCAGCAGCCACCGGGACACCCGTCAGCCCCAGCATTTT. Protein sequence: CASSHRDTRQPQHF.

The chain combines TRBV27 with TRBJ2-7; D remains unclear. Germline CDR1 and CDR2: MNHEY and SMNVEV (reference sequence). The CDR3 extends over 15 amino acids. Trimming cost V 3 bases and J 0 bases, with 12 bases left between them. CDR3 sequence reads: CASSFLGASSYEQYF. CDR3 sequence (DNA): TGTGCCAGCAGTTTCTTGGGTGCTAGCTCCTACGAGCAGTACTTC.

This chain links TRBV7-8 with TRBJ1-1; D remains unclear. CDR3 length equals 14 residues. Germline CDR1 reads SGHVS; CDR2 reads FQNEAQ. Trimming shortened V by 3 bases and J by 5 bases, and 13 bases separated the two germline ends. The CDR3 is CASSFSGIGTEAFF. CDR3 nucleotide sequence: TGTGCCAGCAGCTTTTCGGGGATCGGAACTGAAGCTTTCTTT.

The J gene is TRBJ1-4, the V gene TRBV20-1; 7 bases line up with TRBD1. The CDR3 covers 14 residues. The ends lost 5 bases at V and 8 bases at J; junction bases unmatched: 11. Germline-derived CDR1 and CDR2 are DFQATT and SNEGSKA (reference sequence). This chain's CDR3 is CSARLTGEREKLFF. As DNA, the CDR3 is TGCAGTGCTCGACTCACAGGGGAGCGGGAAAAACTGTTTTTT.

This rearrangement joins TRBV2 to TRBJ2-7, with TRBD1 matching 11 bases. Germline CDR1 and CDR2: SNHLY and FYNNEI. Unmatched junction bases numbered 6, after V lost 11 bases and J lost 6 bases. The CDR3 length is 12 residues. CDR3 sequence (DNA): TGTGCCGGGACAGGGGGGTTCGGCGAGCAGTACTTC. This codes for CAGTGGFGEQYF.

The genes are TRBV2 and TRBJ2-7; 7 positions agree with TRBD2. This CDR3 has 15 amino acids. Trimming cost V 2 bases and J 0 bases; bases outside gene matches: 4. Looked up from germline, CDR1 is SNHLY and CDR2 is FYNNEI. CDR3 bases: TGTGCCAGCAGTGAATGGGGGAGGGGCTCCTACGAGCAGTACTTC. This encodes CASSEWGRGSYEQYF.

CDR3 DNA: TGTGCCACCAGCAGAGATCTCCAAGGGGGCCGACAGTCTCGGTACTACAATGAGCAGTTCTTC. Its translation: CATSRDLQGGRQSRYYNEQFF. V gene TRBV15 combines with J gene TRBJ2-1; TRBD1 aligns across 7 bases. Germline V gives CDR1 LNHNV, CDR2 YYDKDF (reference sequence). Germline trimming cut 0 bases from V and 3 bases from J; bases unmatched to any gene: 20. The CDR3 spans 21 residues.

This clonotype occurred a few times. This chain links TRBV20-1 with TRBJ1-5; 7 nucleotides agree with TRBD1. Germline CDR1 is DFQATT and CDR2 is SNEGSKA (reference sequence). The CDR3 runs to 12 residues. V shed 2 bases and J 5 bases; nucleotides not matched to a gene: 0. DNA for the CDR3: TGCAGTGCTAGACAGGGGGATCAGCCCCAGCATTTT. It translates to CSARQGDQPQHF.

The CDR3, as DNA: TGCGCCAGCAGCTTGTTGGGGGGGCAGTTCAACACTGAAGCTTTCTTT. Amino acid sequence: CASSLLGGQFNTEAFF. The chain couples TRBV5-1 to TRBJ1-1; D might be TRBD1 (6 bases). Per the germline V gene, CDR1 is SGHRS and CDR2 is YFSETQ. Trimming shortened V by 1 base and J by 2 bases, and 15 bases separated the two germline ends. This CDR3 is built from 16 residues. The variable domain in full, completed from reference TRBV5-1 and TRBJ1-1, reads KAGVTQTPRYLIKTRGQQVTLSCSPISGHRSVSWYQQTPGQGLQFLFEYFSETQRNKGNFPGRFSGRQFSNSRSEMNVSTLELGDSALYLCASSLLGGQFNTEAFFGQGTRLTVV.

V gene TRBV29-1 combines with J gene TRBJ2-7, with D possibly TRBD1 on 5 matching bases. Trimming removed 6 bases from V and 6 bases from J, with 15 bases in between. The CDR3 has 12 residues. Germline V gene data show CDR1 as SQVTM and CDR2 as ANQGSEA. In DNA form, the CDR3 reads TGCAGCGTCTTGGGGCCTCTCCTCGAGCAGTACTTC. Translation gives CSVLGPLLEQYF.

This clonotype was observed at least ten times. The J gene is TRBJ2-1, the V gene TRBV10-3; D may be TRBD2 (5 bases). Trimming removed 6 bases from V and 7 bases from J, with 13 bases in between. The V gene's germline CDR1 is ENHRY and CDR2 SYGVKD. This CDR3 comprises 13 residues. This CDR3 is CAIRASGGNEQFF. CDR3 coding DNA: TGTGCCATCAGGGCCAGCGGTGGGAATGAGCAGTTCTTC.

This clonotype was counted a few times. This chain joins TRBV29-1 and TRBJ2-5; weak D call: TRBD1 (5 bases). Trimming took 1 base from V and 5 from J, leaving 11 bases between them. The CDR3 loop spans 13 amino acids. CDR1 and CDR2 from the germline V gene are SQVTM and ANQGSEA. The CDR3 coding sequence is TGCAGCGTTGAAGGGGCAGGGATTGAGACCCAGTACTTC. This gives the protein CSVEGAGIETQYF.

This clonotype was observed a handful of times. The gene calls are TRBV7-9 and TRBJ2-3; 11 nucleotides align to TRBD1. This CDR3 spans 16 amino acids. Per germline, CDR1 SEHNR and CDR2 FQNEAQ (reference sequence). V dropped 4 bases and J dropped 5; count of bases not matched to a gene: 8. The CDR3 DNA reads TGTGCCAGCAGCTCCCTTGGACAGGGGGCTGGAGATACGCAGTATTTT. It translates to CASSSLGQGAGDTQYF.

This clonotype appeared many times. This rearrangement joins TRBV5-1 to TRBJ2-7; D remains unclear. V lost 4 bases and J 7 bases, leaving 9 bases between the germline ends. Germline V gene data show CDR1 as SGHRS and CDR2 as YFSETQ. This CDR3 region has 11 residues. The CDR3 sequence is CASSLDTEQYF. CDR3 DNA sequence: TGCGCCAGCAGCCTAGACACGGAGCAGTACTTC.